This TCR beta chain comes out of a study of T-cell reconstitution after alpha-beta-depleted transplantation in children. The TCRbeta library incorporated unique molecular identifiers. One entry per CDR3 protein, called by TCRdb with MiXCR from the PCR reads. The repertoire consists of 400,000 to 500,000 distinct CDR3 sequences, with roughly 11% occurring once and the leading ten covering 4.5% to 7%. Germline-derived CDR1 and CDR2 are LGHNA and YNFKEQ. The CDR3 contains 15 residues. With 1 base removed from V and 6 bases from J, the gap between germline ends came to 13 bases. The chain is built from TRBV4-2 and TRBJ2-1; D is perhaps TRBD2 (5 bases). The source is a human donor who donated a stem cell graft to a child with acute myeloid leukemia. The specimen comprised PBMCs from the stem cell graft donor, sampled from the stem cell graft. The CDR3 bases are TGTGCCAGCAGCCAAGTTACCGCCGGAGGCAATGAGCAGTTCTTC. Protein product: CASSQVTAGGNEQFF.